This record concerns one T cell receptor (beta chain) sequence. No antigen is known for it. The sample originates from a study of cytomegalovirus exposure and HLA in healthy donors. Per the germline V gene, CDR1 is SGDLS and CDR2 is YYNGEE. V lost 5 bases and J 0 bases, leaving 12 bases between the germline ends. The CDR3 runs to 15 residues. Study results and caveats: CMV serostatus was the only immune exposure information that was available. More clonal expansion characterized HLA-associated TCR beta chains than equally common others in a later analysis.

PCR employed 60 Vbeta and 13 Jbeta primers. Using immunoSEQ multiplex PCR, the repertoire was profiled, and TCRdb retains in-frame clones only, with some absent. The repertoire holds 85,000 to 130,000 clones, with around 80% as singletons. The chain combines TRBV9 with TRBJ1-3; D call uncertain. This clonotype was sampled from a woman in her 40s in good health and CMV-seronegative. Sequenced material: PBMCs. CDR3 sequence (DNA): TGTGCCAGCAGAAGGTCCGGGTCCTCTGGAAACACCATATATTTT. It yields the protein CASRRSGSSGNTIYF.